The 18 T cell receptor beta chains given below trace back to one sample, sequenced in a study of blood T cell repertoires in COVID-19. This table comes from immunoSEQ multiplex PCR, and its TCRdb copy is limited to in-frame clones, with some not included. The sample yields about 50,000 clones, roughly nine tenths seen once. The sample comprised peripheral blood. These receptors came from a human donor in a cohort sampled during active COVID-19.

The rearrangement uses TRBV7-2 and TRBJ2-4; 7 bases are shared with TRBD2. Trimming took 6 bases from V and 6 from J; bases not matched to a gene: 5. The CDR3 is 13 amino acids. The germline V gene has CDR1 SGHTA and CDR2 FQGNSA. CDR3 bases: TGTGCCAGCAGTATAGAGCGGGGAAACATTCAGTACTTC. Encoded protein: CASSIERGNIQYF.

The chain links TRBV3-1 (or the pseudogene TRBV3-2) to TRBJ2-7; D is unclear. V lost 4 bases to trimming and J lost 2 bases, with 12 bases between them. Germline V gene lookup returns CDR1 LGHDT and CDR2 YNNKEL (reference sequence). The CDR3 covers 14 residues. CDR3 protein: CASSRALIPYEQYF. In DNA form, the CDR3 reads TGTGCCAGCAGCCGGGCCCTTATCCCCTACGAGCAGTACTTC.

The V call is TRBV7-6, the J call TRBJ2-4; D is perhaps TRBD1 (6 bases). The germline V gene encodes CDR1 SGHVS and CDR2 FNYEAQ. The CDR3 contains 18 residues. Trimming shortened V by 4 bases and J by 0 bases, and 19 bases separated the two germline ends. CDR3 nucleotide sequence: TGTGCCAGCAGCTACCATCAAGGGGGTGGGGTAGCCAAAAACATTCAGTACTTC. Its translation: CASSYHQGGGVAKNIQYF.

This rearrangement joins TRBV6-6 to TRBJ2-2, with TRBD1 matching 7 bases. V lost 6 bases, J lost 9 bases, and 7 bases stayed unmatched. The CDR3 loop spans 13 amino acids. Per germline, CDR1 MNHNY and CDR2 SVGAGI (reference sequence). CDR3 region: CASRDRVSRELFF. In DNA form, the CDR3 reads TGTGCCAGCAGAGACAGGGTTTCCAGGGAGCTGTTTTTT.

The chain recombines TRBV5-6 with TRBJ2-1; TRBD1 is a possible D gene (5 bases). Germline CDR1 reads SGHDT; CDR2 reads YYEEEE. V was trimmed by 4 bases and J by 0 bases, leaving 11 bases between them. This CDR3 has 15 residues. The CDR3 here is CASSRRVSSYNEQFF. Written as DNA, the CDR3 is TGTGCCAGCAGCCGCAGGGTTAGCTCCTACAATGAGCAGTTCTTC.

This chain links TRBV20-1 with TRBJ2-2; 12 bases map to TRBD2. Trimming at V came to 3 bases and at J to 5 bases, leaving 10 bases not matched to a gene. Germline V gene data show CDR1 as DFQATT and CDR2 as SNEGSKA (reference sequence). CDR3 length equals 17 residues. CDR3 nucleotides: TGCAGTGCTAGTAATCCTAGCGGGAGGGCAGGGACCGGGGAGCTGTTTTTT. It specifies CSASNPSGRAGTGELFF.

The DNA of the CDR3 is TGCGCCAGCAGCTTGGAACCTGGGACAGGGGGTGGCTACACCTTC. It specifies CASSLEPGTGGGYTF. This chain uses TRBV5-1 with TRBJ1-2, with 11 bases fitting TRBD1. The CDR3 runs to 15 residues. Losses at the gene ends were 0 bases for V and 7 bases for J; bases not matched to a gene: 5. Germline V gives CDR1 SGHRS, CDR2 YFSETQ.

The chain couples TRBV11-2 to TRBJ1-2; TRBD1 aligns across 10 bases. This CDR3 contains 15 residues. Germline loops: CDR1 SGHAT, CDR2 FQNNGV. With 5 bases clipped from V and 7 bases from J, the junction kept 10 bases outside the gene matches. DNA for the CDR3: TGTGCCAGCAGCCGACTCGACAGGGGGCATAGTGGCTACACCTTC. This encodes CASSRLDRGHSGYTF.

This rearrangement joins TRBV5-1 to TRBJ2-3; 13 bases map to TRBD2. The CDR3 covers 16 residues. V was clipped by 4 bases and J by 0 bases; unmatched bases: 2. Germline CDR1 and CDR2: SGHRS and YFSETQ. As DNA, the CDR3 is TGCGCCAGCAGCCCGACTAGCGGGAGGAGCACAGATACGCAGTATTTT. Amino acids: CASSPTSGRSTDTQYF.

The rearrangement uses TRBV18 and TRBJ2-2; D might be TRBD1 (5 bases). Germline V gene lookup returns CDR1 KGHSH and CDR2 LQKENI. This CDR3 is built from 13 residues. Trimming stripped 6 bases from V and 7 bases from J, with 12 bases between. DNA for the CDR3: TGTGCCAGCTCTCTCCAGGGCTACGGGGAGCTGTTTTTT. It yields the protein CASSLQGYGELFF.

This clone was observed a few times. The chain couples TRBV18 to TRBJ2-1; TRBD2 might be the D (6 bases). Germline V gene lookup returns CDR1 KGHSH and CDR2 LQKENI. V was trimmed by 4 bases and J by 8 bases, leaving 15 bases between them. This CDR3 is 14 amino acids long. The CDR3 protein is CASSLGLGRDEQFF. For the CDR3, the DNA is TGTGCCAGCTCACTGGGACTTGGCCGTGATGAGCAGTTCTTC.

The chain employs TRBV28 and TRBJ1-6; D call uncertain. Germline CDR1 MDHEN, CDR2 SYDVKM. CDR3 size: 14 residues. V was pared by 2 bases and J by 8 bases, with 10 bases between. CDR3 region: CASSLAGMDSPLHF. The CDR3 DNA follows: TGTGCCAGCAGTTTAGCGGGGATGGATTCACCCCTCCACTTT.

This rearrangement joins TRBV6-5 to TRBJ2-7; 9 nucleotides match TRBD1. Germline CDR1 MNHEY, CDR2 SVGAGI. The V gene end was trimmed by 7 bases and the J gene end by 2 bases; junction bases not matched to a gene: 6. The CDR3 totals 14 residues. CDR3 amino acids: CASNPGQGTYEQYF. CDR3 nucleotides: TGTGCCAGCAATCCGGGACAGGGAACCTACGAGCAGTACTTC.

This clone appeared once. This sequence joins TRBV7-2 and TRBJ2-5; 14 bases fit TRBD2. Trimming cost V 5 bases and J 5 bases; bases outside gene matches: 16. The V gene's germline CDR1 is SGHTA and CDR2 FQGNSA. This CDR3 is 19 amino acids long. The CDR3 loop is CASSREGLAGGRGRETQYF. The CDR3 DNA follows: TGTGCCAGCAGCCGGGAAGGACTAGCGGGAGGCCGTGGGAGGGAGACCCAGTACTTC.

The DNA for the CDR3 is TGTGCCAGCAGCCCAGGGGGCAGTAGGTATGGCTACACCTTC. Encoded protein: CASSPGGSRYGYTF. This chain joins TRBV28 and TRBJ1-2; 8 bases agree with TRBD1. The CDR3 extends over 14 amino acids. Unmatched junction bases numbered 8, after V lost 6 bases and J lost 5 bases. CDR1 MDHEN and CDR2 SYDVKM come from the germline V gene.

The chain joins TRBV7-2 to TRBJ2-7, with a weak D call TRBD2 (5 bases). V was cut by 5 bases and J by 3 bases, with 11 bases left in between. Germline assignment: CDR1 SGHTA and CDR2 FQGNSA. The CDR3 runs 13 residues. The CDR3 DNA sequence: TGTGCCAGCAGCCCGGGGTTCCTCTACGAGCAGTACTTC. The encoded protein is CASSPGFLYEQYF.

Here the CDR3 DNA reads TGTGCCAGCAACCCCCGGGGGGGGGCTGGAATGGTCAATGAGCAGTTCTTC. Translated: CASNPRGGAGMVNEQFF. The chain carries TRBV7-2 and TRBJ2-1; TRBD2 aligns across 8 bases. The CDR3 has 17 amino acids. The V and J ends lost 7 bases and 6 bases, in that order; junction bases with no gene match: 17. Looked up from germline, CDR1 is SGHTA and CDR2 is FQGNSA.

V usage is TRBV4-3 and J usage is TRBJ2-2; a weak D match, TRBD1 (5 bases). The CDR3 totals 17 residues. V dropped 0 bases and J dropped 0 bases, with 11 bases sitting between them. CDR1 and CDR2 (germline): LGHNA, YSLEER. CDR3 in DNA: TGCGCCAGCAGCCAAGATTCTGGGGCTACGAACACCGGGGAGCTGTTTTTT. This sequence encodes CASSQDSGATNTGELFF.